This T cell receptor beta chain was found in a study of T-cell reconstitution after alpha-beta-depleted transplantation in children. Study-level findings and limits: Expanded graft clones, several hundred of them, were reportedly the source of alpha-beta T cells about two months after transplant. The main origin of T-cell counts and diversity one year after transplant was newly produced T cells.

This clonotype was seen at least ten times. Its antigen is not identified. CDR3 length equals 15 residues. J was trimmed by 10 bases and V by 5 bases; bases with no gene match: 14. The germline CDR1 and CDR2 sequences are SGHRS and YFSETQ. For TCRbeta, the library was prepared with unique molecular identifiers. TCRdb reprocessed the PCR reads with MiXCR, giving one entry per CDR3 protein. The sample holds approximately 630,000 distinct CDR3 sequences, roughly 14% seen once. The TCR comes from a girl aged 2 to 9 with congenital amegakaryocytic thrombocytopenia, due to receive a stem cell transplant. The sequenced sample was PBMCs, obtained before TCRalphabeta/CD19-depleted stem cell transplant. The rearrangement links TRBV5-1 to TRBJ2-1; 8 positions match TRBD2. For the CDR3, the DNA is TGCGCCAGCAGAACGGGACTAGGTAACCCAGGGGAGCAGTTCTTC. This sequence encodes CASRTGLGNPGEQFF.